The text below deals with one T cell receptor (beta chain). Its antigen is unidentified. Here immunoSEQ multiplex PCR was the method, and the copy in TCRdb shows in-frame clones only, minus some. The table lists about 3,100 clones, roughly 90% of them singletons. This sample was included in a study of chemoradiotherapy in HPV16-positive cancers. Study details: Functional T-cell assays on a couple of HPV16-positive patients' cells defined candidate HPV-specific clones and common TCR motifs.

Points from the study as a whole: Non-HPV-specific T cells did not expand in tumors during treatment, whereas candidate HPV-specific clones and E7-related motifs did.

Germline V gene lookup returns CDR1 MGHDK and CDR2 SYGVNS. The V gene lost 4 bases and the J gene lost 9 bases, with 13 bases spanning the gap. The CDR3 is 13 amino acids. V and J are TRBV25-1 and TRBJ2-1; possibly TRBD1 for D (7 bases). The clonotype was recovered from a human donor with HPV-associated anogenital cancer. The specimen comprised tumor tissue, sampled from a patient who underwent chemoradiotherapy. CDR3 in amino acids: CASSVTGRPEQFF. The CDR3 DNA is TGTGCCAGCAGTGTGACAGGGAGGCCTGAGCAGTTCTTC.